The sequence of this T cell receptor (beta chain) was determined in a study of shared clonotypes between healthy human individuals. Study-wide findings and caveats: Estimated richness was generally greater in naive than memory subsets.

It was CD45RO-negative cells, positively selected for CCR7, that made up naive CD8 cells, with terminally differentiated effector memory CD45RA+ cells excluded. Donation came from healthy HIV-negative adults that had no recent acute infections or vaccinations. Concerning this clone: Antigen specificity is unknown. Other DNA sequences from this sample encode an identical CDR3 as well.

TCRdb's table, derived via immunoSEQ multiplex PCR, lists solely in-frame clones and lacks some. The table shows 1.5 million to 2.5 million clones, with 85% to 95% occurring only once. Germline V gene lookup returns CDR1 MNHEY and CDR2 SVGAGI. Trimming took 2 bases from V and 7 from J, leaving 6 bases between them. The CDR3 has 12 residues. The V call is TRBV6-5, the J call TRBJ2-1; D assignment may be TRBD1 or TRBD2 (5 bases each). Sequenced input: naive CD8+ T cells sorted from blood. The clonotype originates from a man younger than 35 in good health. CDR3 protein: CASSYGGNEQFF. The DNA of the CDR3 is TGTGCCAGCAGTTACGGGGGAAATGAGCAGTTCTTC.